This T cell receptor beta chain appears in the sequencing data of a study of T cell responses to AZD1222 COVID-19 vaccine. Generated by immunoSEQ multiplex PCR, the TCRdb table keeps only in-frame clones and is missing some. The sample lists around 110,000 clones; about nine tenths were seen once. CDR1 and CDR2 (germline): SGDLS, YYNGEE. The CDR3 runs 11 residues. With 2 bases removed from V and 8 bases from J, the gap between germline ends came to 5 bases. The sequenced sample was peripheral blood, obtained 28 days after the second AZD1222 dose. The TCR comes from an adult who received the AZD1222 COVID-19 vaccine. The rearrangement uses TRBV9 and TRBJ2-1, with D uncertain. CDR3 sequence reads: CASSVGYEQFF. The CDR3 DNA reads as TGTGCCAGCAGCGTGGGCTATGAGCAGTTCTTC.